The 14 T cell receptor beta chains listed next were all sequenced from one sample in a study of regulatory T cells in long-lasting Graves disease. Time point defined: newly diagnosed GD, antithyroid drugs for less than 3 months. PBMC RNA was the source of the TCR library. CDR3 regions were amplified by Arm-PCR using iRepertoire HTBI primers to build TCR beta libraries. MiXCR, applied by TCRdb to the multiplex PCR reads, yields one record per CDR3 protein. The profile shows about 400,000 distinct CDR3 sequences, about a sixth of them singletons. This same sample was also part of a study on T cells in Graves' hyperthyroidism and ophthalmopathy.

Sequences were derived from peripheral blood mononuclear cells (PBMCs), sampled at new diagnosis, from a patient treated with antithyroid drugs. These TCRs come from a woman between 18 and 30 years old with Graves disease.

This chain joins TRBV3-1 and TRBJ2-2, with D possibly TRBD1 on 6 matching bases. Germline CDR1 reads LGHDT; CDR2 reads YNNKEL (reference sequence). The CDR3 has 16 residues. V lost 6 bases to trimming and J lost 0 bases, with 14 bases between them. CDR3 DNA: TGTGCCAGCAGTCCAATCGGGACATCGAACACCGGGGAGCTGTTTTTT. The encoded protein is CASSPIGTSNTGELFF.

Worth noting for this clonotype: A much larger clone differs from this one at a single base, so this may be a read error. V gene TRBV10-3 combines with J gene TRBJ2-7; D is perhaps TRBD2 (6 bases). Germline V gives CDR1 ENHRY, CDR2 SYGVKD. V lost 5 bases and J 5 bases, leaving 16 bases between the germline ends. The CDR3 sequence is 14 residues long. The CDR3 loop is CAISPGRPQDEQYF. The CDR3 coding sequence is TGTGCCATCAGTCCCGGGAGACCTCAGGACGAGCAGTACTTC.

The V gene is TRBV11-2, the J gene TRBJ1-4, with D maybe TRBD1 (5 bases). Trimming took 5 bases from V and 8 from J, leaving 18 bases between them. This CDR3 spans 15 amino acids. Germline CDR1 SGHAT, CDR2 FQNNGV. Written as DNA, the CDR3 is TGTGCCAGCAGCACTGGAACCAGGGTGGGCGAAAAACTGTTTTTT. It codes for CASSTGTRVGEKLFF. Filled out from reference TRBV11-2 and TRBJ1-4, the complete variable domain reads EAGVAQSPRYKIIEKRQSVAFWCNPISGHATLYWYQQILGQGPKLLIQFQNNGVVDDSQLPKDRFSAERLKGVDSTLKIQPAKLEDSAVYLCASSTGTRVGEKLFFGSGTQLSVL.

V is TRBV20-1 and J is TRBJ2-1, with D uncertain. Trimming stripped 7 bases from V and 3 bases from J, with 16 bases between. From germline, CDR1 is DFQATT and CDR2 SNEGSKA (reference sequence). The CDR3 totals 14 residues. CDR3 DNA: TGCAGTGGGACCTCCCCCGCTAACTACAATGAGCAGTTCTTC. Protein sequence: CSGTSPANYNEQFF.

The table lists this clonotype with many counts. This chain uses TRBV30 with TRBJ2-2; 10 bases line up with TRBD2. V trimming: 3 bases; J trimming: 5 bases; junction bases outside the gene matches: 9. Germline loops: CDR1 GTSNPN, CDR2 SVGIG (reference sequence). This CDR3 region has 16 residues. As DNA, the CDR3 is TGTGCCTGGAGCGGTTTGGGGACTAGCGTTACCGGGGAGCTGTTTTTT. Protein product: CAWSGLGTSVTGELFF.

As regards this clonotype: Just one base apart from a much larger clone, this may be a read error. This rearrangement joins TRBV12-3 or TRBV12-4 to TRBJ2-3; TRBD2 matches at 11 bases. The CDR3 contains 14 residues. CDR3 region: CASTLTSGSGTQYF. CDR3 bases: TGTGCCAGCACTTTAACTAGCGGGAGTGGCACGCAGTATTTT.

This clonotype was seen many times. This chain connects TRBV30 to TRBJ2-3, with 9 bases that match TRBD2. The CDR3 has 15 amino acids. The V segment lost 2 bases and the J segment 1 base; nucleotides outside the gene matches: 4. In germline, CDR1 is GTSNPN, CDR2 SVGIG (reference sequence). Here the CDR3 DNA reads TGTGCCTGGAGTAATTTAGCGGGGGGCACAGATACGCAGTATTTT. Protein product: CAWSNLAGGTDTQYF.

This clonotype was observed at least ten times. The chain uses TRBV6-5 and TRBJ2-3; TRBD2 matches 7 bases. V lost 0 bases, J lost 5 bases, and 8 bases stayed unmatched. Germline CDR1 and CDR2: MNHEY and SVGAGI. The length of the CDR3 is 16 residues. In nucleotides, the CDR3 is TGTGCCAGCAGTTACTCGTTGCCAGCGGGAAGAGATACGCAGTATTTT. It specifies CASSYSLPAGRDTQYF.

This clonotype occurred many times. The CDR3 bases are TGCAGTGCACCAGGGGGCTACACCTTC. Protein sequence: CSAPGGYTF. This chain uses TRBV20-1 with TRBJ1-2; the D gene is possibly TRBD1 (5 bases). CDR1 and CDR2 (germline): DFQATT, SNEGSKA (reference sequence). CDR3 size: 9 residues. Trimming left V 6 bases short and J 8 bases short, with 7 bases between.

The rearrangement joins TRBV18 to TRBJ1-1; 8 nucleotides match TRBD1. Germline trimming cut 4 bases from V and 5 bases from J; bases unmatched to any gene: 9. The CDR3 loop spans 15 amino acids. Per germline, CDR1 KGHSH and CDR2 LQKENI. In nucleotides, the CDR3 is TGTGCCAGCTCACAGGTCGGACAGGGCAAGACTGAAGCTTTCTTT. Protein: CASSQVGQGKTEAFF.

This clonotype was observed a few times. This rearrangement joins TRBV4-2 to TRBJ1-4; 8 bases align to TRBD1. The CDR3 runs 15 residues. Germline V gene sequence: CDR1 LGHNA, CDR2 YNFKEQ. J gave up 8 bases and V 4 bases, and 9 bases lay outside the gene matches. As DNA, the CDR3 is TGTGCCAGCAGCCCCCCCGGACAGGGTGTGGAAAAACTGTTTTTT. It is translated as CASSPPGQGVEKLFF.

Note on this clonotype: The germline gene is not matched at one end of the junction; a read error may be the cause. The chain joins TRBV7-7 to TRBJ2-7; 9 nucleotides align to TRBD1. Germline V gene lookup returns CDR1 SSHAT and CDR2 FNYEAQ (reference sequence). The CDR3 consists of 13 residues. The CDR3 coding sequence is TGTGCTAGCAGCCCGGACAGGGGCGCACAGCAGTACTTC. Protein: CASSPDRGAQQYF.

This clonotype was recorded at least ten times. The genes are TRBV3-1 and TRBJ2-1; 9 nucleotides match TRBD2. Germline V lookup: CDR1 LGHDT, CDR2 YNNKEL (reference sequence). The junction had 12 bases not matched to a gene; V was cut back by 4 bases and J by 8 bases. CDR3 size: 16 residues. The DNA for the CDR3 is TGTGCCAGCAGCCCGTATCTGGCTAGCGGGAACGATGAGCAGTTCTTC. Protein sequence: CASSPYLASGNDEQFF.

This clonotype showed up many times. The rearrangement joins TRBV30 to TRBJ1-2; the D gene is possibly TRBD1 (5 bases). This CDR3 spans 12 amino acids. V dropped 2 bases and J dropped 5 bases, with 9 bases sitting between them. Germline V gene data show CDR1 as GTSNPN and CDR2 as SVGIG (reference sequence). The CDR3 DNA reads TGTGCCTGGAGTAGTTCAGGGTATGGCTACACCTTC. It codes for CAWSSSGYGYTF.